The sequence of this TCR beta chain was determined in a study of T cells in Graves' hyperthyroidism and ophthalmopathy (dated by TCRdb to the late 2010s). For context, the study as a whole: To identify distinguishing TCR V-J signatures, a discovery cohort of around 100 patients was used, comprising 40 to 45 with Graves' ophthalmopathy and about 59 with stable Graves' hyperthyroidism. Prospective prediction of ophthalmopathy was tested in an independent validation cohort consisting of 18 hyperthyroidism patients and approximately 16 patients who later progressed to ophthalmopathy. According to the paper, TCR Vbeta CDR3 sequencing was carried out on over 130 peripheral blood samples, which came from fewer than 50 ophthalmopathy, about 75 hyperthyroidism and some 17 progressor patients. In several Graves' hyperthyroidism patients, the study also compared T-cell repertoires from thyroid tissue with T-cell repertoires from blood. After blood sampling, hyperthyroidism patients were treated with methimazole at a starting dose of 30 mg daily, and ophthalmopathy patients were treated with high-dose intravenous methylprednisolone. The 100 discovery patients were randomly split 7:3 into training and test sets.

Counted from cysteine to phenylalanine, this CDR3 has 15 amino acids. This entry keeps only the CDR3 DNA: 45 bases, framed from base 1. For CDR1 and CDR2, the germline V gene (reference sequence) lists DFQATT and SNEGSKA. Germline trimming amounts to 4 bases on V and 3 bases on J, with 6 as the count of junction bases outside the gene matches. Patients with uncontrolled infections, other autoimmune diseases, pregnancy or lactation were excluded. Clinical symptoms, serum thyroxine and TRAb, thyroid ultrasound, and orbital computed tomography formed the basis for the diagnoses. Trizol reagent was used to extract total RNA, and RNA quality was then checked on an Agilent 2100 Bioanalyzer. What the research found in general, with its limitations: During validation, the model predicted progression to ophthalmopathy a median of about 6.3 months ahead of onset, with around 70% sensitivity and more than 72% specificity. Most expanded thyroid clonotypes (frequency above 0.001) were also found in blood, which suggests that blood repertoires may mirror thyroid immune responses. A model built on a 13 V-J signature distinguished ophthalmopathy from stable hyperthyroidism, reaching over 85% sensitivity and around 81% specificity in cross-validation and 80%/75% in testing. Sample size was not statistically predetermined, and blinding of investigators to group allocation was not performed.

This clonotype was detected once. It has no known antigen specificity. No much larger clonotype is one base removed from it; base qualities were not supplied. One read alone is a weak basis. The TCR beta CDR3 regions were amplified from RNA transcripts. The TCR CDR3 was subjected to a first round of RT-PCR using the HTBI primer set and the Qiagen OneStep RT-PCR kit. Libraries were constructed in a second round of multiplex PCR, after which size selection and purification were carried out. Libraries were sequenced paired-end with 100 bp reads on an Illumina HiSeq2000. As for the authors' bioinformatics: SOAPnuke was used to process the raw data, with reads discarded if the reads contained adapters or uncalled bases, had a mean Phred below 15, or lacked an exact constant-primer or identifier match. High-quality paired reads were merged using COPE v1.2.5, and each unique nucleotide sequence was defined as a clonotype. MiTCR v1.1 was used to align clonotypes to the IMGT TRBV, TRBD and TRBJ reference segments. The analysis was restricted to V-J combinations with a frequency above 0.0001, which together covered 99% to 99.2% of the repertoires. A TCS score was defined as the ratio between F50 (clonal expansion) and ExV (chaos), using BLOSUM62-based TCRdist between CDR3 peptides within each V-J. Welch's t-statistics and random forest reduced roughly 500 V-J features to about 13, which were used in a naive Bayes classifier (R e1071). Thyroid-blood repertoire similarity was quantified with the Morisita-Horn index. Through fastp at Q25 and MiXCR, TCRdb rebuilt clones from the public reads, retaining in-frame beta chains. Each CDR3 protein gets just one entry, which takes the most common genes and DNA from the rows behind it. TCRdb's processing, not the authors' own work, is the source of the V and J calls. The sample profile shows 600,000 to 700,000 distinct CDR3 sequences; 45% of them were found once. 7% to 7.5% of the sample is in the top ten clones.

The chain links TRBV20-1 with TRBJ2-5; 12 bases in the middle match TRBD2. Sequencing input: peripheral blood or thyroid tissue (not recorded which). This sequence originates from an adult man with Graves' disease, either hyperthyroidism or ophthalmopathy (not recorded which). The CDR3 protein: CSATLTSGGEETQYF. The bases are TGCAGTGCTACCTTGACTAGCGGGGGAGAAGAGACCCAGTACTTC.